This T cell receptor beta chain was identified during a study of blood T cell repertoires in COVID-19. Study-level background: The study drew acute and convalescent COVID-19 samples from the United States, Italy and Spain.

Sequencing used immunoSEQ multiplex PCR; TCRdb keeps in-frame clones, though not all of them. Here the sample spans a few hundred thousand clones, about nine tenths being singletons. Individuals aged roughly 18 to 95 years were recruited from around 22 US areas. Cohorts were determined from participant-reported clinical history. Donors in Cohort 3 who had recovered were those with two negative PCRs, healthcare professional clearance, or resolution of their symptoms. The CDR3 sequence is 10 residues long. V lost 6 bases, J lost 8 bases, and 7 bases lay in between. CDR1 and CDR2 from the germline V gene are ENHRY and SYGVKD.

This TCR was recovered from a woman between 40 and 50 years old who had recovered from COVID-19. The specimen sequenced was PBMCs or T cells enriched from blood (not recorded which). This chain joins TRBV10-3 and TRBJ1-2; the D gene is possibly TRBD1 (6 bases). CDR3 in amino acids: CAIRDSGYTF. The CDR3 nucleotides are TGTGCCATCAGGGACAGCGGCTACACCTTC.